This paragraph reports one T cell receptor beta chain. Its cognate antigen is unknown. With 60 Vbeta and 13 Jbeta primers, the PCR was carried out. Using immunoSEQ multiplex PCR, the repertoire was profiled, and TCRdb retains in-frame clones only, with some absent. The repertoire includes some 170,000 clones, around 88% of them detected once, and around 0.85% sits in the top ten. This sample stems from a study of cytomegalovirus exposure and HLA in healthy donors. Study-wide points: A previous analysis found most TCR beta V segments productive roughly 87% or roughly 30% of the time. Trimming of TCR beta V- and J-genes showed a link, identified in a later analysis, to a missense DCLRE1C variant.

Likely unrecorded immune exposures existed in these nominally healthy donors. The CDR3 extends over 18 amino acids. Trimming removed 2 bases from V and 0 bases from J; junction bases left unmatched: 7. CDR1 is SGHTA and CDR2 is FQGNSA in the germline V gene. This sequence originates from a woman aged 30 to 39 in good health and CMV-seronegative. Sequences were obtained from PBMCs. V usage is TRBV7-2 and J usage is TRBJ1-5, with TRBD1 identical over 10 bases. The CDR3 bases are TGTGCCAGCAGCTTATACGGGACAGGGGAATATAGCAATCAGCCCCAGCATTTT. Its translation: CASSLYGTGEYSNQPQHF. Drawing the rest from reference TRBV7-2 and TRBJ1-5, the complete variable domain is GAGVSQSPSNKVTEKGKDVELRCDPISGHTALYWYRQSLGQGLEFLIYFQGNSAPDKSGLPSDRFSAERTGGSVSTLTIQRTQQEDSAVYLCASSLYGTGEYSNQPQHFGDGTRLSIL.